The 10 T cell receptor beta chains listed next were all sequenced from one sample in a study of neurological immune-mediated disorders (dated by TCRdb to the late 2010s). The library was obtained by 5' RACE. Sequencing was performed on an Illumina HiSeq 2500. Using fastp trimming at Q25 and MiXCR clonotype assembly, TCRdb reanalyzed the public sequencing data and kept in-frame beta chains. Each CDR3 protein appears once, grouped with its most common genes and DNA. A total of 90,000 to 100,000 distinct CDR3 sequences appear in this sample, approximately 3.3% of them only once. The ten largest clonotypes hold 6% of the sample. The source material was PBMCs. Source of these receptors: a woman between 18 and 29 years old with multiple sclerosis.

The chain has TRBV9 and TRBJ2-5; D remains unclear. The CDR3 contains 13 residues. Trimming pared 2 bases from V and 0 bases from J, leaving 5 bases between. Germline assignment: CDR1 SGDLS and CDR2 YYNGEE. The CDR3 is CASSVSYQETQYF. CDR3 DNA sequence: TGTGCCAGCAGCGTCTCGTACCAAGAGACCCAGTACTTC.

This clonotype was counted many times. CDR3 in amino acids: CSARDVRERGYGYTF. The CDR3, as DNA: TGCAGTGCTAGAGATGTCCGGGAAAGAGGCTATGGCTACACCTTC. The gene calls are TRBV20-1 and TRBJ1-2; D unresolved. The CDR3 has 15 amino acids. From germline, CDR1 is DFQATT and CDR2 SNEGSKA (reference sequence). Trimming removed 0 bases at V and 4 bases at J, with 15 bases between.

There are many counts of this clonotype. The chain is built from TRBV9 and TRBJ2-6; perhaps TRBD1 as D (5 bases). The germline V gene has CDR1 SGDLS and CDR2 YYNGEE. Trimming shortened V by 2 bases and J by 0 bases, and 21 bases separated the two germline ends. There are 20 residues in the CDR3. Here the CDR3 DNA reads TGTGCCAGCAGCGTTTTGCCTCAGGGTCACATAAGCTCTGGGGCCAACGTCCTGACTTTC. It is translated as CASSVLPQGHISSGANVLTF.

This clonotype was seen many times. The genes are TRBV6-2 or TRBV6-3 and TRBJ2-5; D might be TRBD2 (6 bases). The ends were cut back, 8 bases at V and 1 base at J, with 11 bases in the middle. This CDR3 has 13 residues. The germline V gene encodes CDR1 MNHEY and CDR2 SVGEGT. CDR3 in DNA: TGTGCCAGCCTCCGGGGGACCCAAGAGACCCAGTACTTC. Its protein product is CASLRGTQETQYF.

There are many counts of this clonotype. The J gene is TRBJ2-5, the V gene TRBV20-1; tentatively, D is TRBD1 (5 bases). V dropped 4 bases and J dropped 5 bases, with 11 bases sitting between them. Germline CDR1 reads DFQATT; CDR2 reads SNEGSKA (reference sequence). The CDR3 has 12 amino acids. CDR3 amino acids: CSANQGFETQYF. For the CDR3, the DNA is TGCAGTGCTAACCAGGGTTTCGAGACCCAGTACTTC.

This clonotype was seen at least ten times. A read error may produce the germline difference seen at one junction end. The V call is TRBV5-5, the J call TRBJ1-1; D remains ambiguous. The CDR3 is made up of 15 amino acids. Germline values: CDR1 SGHKS, CDR2 YYEKEE (reference sequence). The CDR3: CASNLWGNMNTEAFF. CDR3 in DNA: TGTGCCAGCAACTTGTGGGGAAATATGAACACTGAAGCTTTCTTT.

This clonotype was seen at least ten times. The rearrangement links TRBV6-2 or TRBV6-3 to TRBJ2-7; perhaps TRBD2 as D (5 bases). The CDR3 runs 14 residues. V dropped 6 bases and J dropped 2 bases, with 14 bases sitting between them. CDR1 and CDR2 (germline): MNHEY, SVGEGT. The CDR3 nucleotides read TGTGCCAGCAGGGCCACAACTAGGGCCTACGAGCAGTACTTC. The encoded protein is CASRATTRAYEQYF.

This clonotype has at least ten counts. The chain employs TRBV4-1 and TRBJ1-5, with a possible D match to TRBD1 (5 bases). The V end lost 3 bases, the J end lost 8 bases, and 17 bases lay between the germline ends. Germline V CDR1 and CDR2: MGHRA, YSYEKL. The length of the CDR3 is 15 residues. CDR3 DNA: TGCGCCAGCAGCCAGAGAGGCACAGGAGGGGAGCCCCAGCATTTT. Encoded protein: CASSQRGTGGEPQHF.

This clonotype occurred many times. J is TRBJ2-7 and V is TRBV5-1, with TRBD1 identical over 7 bases. The CDR3 length is 14 residues. J was trimmed by 2 bases and V by 3 bases; bases with no gene match: 5. Per germline, CDR1 SGHRS and CDR2 YFSETQ. DNA of the CDR3: TGCGCCAGCAGCTCGGGACAGCGCCCCTACGAGCAGTACTTC. Its protein product is CASSSGQRPYEQYF.

This clonotype has at least ten counts. Written as DNA, the CDR3 is TGTGCCATCAGTGAGTTGGGGGGCAATGAGCAGTTCTTC. Protein: CAISELGGNEQFF. The chain employs TRBV10-3 and TRBJ2-1; possibly TRBD2 for D (6 bases). The CDR3 sequence is 13 residues long. Trimming took 1 base from V and 6 from J, leaving 7 bases between them. Germline values: CDR1 ENHRY, CDR2 SYGVKD.